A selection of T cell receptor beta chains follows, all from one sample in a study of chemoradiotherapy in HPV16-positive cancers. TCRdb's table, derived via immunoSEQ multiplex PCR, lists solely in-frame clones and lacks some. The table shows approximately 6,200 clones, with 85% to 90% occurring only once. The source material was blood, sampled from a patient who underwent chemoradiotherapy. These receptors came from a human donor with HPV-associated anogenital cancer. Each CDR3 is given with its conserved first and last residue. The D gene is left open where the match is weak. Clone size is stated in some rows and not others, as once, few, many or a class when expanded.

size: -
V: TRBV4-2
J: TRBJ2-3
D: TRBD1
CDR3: CASSQDRVFADTQYF
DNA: TGTGCCAGCAGCCAGGACAGGGTGTTCGCAGATACGCAGTATTTT

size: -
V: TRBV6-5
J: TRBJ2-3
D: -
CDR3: CASSRPSTDTQYF
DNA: TGTGCCAGCAGCCGTCCGAGCACAGATACGCAGTATTTT

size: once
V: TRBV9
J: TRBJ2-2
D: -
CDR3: CASSVDRNTGELFF
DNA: TGTGCCAGCAGCGTAGACAGGAACACCGGGGAGCTGTTTTTT

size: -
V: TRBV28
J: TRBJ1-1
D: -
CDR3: CASSLGEGPTEAFF
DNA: TGTGCCAGCAGCCTCGGGGAGGGACCGACTGAAGCTTTCTTT

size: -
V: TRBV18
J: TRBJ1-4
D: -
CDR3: CASSPRTGPNEKLFF
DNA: TGTGCCAGCTCACCACGTACGGGGCCTAATGAAAAACTGTTTTTT

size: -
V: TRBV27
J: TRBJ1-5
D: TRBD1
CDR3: CASTQTGDGNQPQHF
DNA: TGTGCCAGCACCCAAACAGGGGATGGCAATCAGCCCCAGCATTTT

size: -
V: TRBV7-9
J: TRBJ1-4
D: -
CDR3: CASSLVSSGEKLFF
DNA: TGTGCCAGCAGCCTGGTATCTTCCGGTGAAAAACTGTTTTTT

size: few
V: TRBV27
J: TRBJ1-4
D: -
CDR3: CASSPDTTNEKLFF
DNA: TGTGCCAGCAGTCCGGACACTACTAATGAAAAACTGTTTTTT

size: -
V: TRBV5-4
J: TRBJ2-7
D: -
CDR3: CASSFGRQGDEQYF
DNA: TGTGCCAGCAGCTTCGGGCGCCAGGGCGACGAGCAGTACTTC

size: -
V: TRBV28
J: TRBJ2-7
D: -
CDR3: CASSLLYVVEGQYF
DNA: TGTGCCAGCAGTTTATTATACGTCGTGGAAGGGCAGTACTTC

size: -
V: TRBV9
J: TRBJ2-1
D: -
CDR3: CASSVDFREQFF
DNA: TGTGCCAGCAGCGTAGACTTTCGTGAGCAGTTCTTC

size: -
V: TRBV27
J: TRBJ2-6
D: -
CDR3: CASMLSGANVLTF
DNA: TGTGCCAGCATGCTCTCTGGGGCCAACGTCCTGACTTTC

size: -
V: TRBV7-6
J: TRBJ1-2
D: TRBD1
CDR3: CASSPRTGYGYTF
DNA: TGTGCCAGCAGCCCGAGGACAGGGTATGGCTACACCTTC

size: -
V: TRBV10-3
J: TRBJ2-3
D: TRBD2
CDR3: CAISTSAASTDTQYF
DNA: TGTGCCATCAGTACTAGCGCCGCTAGCACAGATACGCAGTATTTT

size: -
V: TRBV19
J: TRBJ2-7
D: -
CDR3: CASSIVYDSYEQYF
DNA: TGTGCCAGTAGTATAGTGTATGACTCCTACGAGCAGTACTTC

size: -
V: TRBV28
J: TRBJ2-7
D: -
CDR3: CASSFDRRIYEQYF
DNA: TGTGCCAGCAGTTTTGACAGGAGAATCTACGAGCAGTACTTC

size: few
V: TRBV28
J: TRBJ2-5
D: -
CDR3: CASSALEGEETQYF
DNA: TGTGCCAGCAGTGCGCTAGAGGGGGAAGAGACCCAGTACTTC

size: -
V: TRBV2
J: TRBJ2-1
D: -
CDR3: CASKVSREIYNEQFF
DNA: TGTGCCAGCAAGGTCAGCCGTGAAATCTACAATGAGCAGTTCTTC

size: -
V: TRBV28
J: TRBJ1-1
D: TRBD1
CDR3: CASSLTGGNTEAFF
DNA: TGTGCCAGCAGTCTCACAGGGGGCAACACTGAAGCTTTCTTT

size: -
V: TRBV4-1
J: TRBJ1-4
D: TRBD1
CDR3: CASSQPGQGSEKLFF
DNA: TGCGCCAGCAGCCAACCGGGACAGGGGAGCGAAAAACTGTTTTTT

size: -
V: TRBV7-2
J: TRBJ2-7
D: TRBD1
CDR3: CASSPVNPTGAASYEQYF
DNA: TGTGCCAGCAGCCCAGTTAATCCGACAGGGGCCGCCTCCTACGAGCAGTACTTC

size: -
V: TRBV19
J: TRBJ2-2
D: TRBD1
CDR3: CASTPQGQGYTGELFF
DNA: TGTGCCAGTACTCCCCAAGGACAGGGTTACACCGGGGAGCTGTTTTTT

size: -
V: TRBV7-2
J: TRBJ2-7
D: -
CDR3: CASSLVGGSGTTYEQYF
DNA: TGTGCCAGCAGCTTAGTGGGAGGTAGCGGAACAACCTACGAGCAGTACTTC

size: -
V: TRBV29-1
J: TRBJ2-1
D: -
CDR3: CSAAGVGMDEQFF
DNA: TGCAGCGCCGCAGGGGTAGGAATGGATGAGCAGTTCTTC

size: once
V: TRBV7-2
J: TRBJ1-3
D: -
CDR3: CASSLVWGSGNTIYF
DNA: TGTGCCAGCAGCTTAGTATGGGGCTCTGGAAACACCATATATTTT

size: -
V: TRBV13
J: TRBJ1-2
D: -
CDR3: CASSLRPYTGGYTF
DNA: TGTGCCAGCAGCTTACGGCCTTATACCGGCGGCTACACCTTC

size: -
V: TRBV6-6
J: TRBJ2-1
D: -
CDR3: CASSYPDSYNEQFF
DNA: TGTGCCAGCAGTTACCCAGACAGTTACAATGAGCAGTTCTTC

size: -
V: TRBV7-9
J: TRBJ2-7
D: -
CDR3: CASSSAGDEQYF
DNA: TGTGCCAGCAGCTCGGCAGGGGACGAGCAGTACTTC

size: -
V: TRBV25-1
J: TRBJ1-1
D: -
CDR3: CASSDRVGTEAFF
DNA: TGTGCCAGCAGTGATAGGGTGGGCACTGAAGCTTTCTTT

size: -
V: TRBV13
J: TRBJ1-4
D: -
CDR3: CASSPPHGEKLFF
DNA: TGTGCCAGCAGCCCGCCACACGGAGAAAAACTGTTTTTT

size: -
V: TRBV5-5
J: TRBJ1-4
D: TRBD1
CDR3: CASSWGEAGGNEKLFF
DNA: TGTGCCAGCAGCTGGGGAGAGGCAGGGGGGAATGAAAAACTGTTTTTT

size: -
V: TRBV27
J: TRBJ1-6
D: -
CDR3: CASCISQGYNSPLHF
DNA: TGTGCCAGCTGTATATCACAGGGATATAATTCACCCCTCCACTTT

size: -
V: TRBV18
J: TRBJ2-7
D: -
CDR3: CASSPILAELTEQYF
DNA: TGTGCCAGCTCACCCATCTTAGCGGAGCTTACCGAGCAGTACTTC

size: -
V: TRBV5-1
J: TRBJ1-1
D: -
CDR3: CASSAGTSEAFF
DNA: TGCGCCAGCAGCGCTGGGACATCTGAAGCTTTCTTT

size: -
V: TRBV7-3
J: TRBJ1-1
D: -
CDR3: CASSSTVYTEAFF
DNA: TGTGCCAGCAGCTCGACGGTTTACACTGAAGCTTTCTTT

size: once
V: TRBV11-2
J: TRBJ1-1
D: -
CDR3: CASTPLGVGTEAFF
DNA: TGTGCCAGCACCCCTCTTGGGGTCGGCACTGAAGCTTTCTTT

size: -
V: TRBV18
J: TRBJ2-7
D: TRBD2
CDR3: CASSPPGGGEHYEQYF
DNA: TGTGCCAGCTCACCACCGGGCGGGGGGGAACACTACGAGCAGTACTTC

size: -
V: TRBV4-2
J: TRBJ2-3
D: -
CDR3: CASSQVSTGWGDTQYF
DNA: TGTGCCAGCAGCCAAGTTTCAACGGGGTGGGGAGATACGCAGTATTTT

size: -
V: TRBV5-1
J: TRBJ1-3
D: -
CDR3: CASSLPTLPGNTIYF
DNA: TGCGCCAGCAGCTTACCGACCCTTCCTGGAAACACCATATATTTT

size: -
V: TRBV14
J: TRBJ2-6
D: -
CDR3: CASSPLTGYSSGANVLTF
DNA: TGTGCCAGCAGCCCTCTGACAGGCTATTCCTCTGGGGCCAACGTCCTGACTTTC

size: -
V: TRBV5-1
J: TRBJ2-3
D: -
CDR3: CASSFDLTSTDTQYF
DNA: TGCGCCAGCAGCTTTGATCTAACTAGCACAGATACGCAGTATTTT

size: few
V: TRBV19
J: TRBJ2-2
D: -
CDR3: CASSILGDSNTGELFF
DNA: TGTGCCAGTAGTATATTAGGGGACTCCAACACCGGGGAGCTGTTTTTT

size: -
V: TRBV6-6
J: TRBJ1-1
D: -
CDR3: CASSTTRTDMNTEAFF
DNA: TGTGCCAGCAGTACGACTAGGACAGATATGAACACTGAAGCTTTCTTT